This is a list of T cell receptor beta chains from one sample in a study of T cell responses to AZD1222 COVID-19 vaccine. The table came from immunoSEQ multiplex PCR; TCRdb's copy has only in-frame clones and leaves some out. The top ten hold roughly 1% of the sample, which has nearly 200,000 clones, approximately 94% seen once. The sequencing here drew on peripheral blood, taken 28 days after the second AZD1222 dose. The receptors originated from an adult who received the AZD1222 COVID-19 vaccine. Both conserved end residues are part of each CDR3. A D gene is named only where the DNA matches it firmly. Only part of the rows carry a size: once, few, many, or a class if the clone is expanded.

D gene	J gene	clone size	V gene	CDR3 protein	CDR3 DNA
.	TRBJ2-7	.	TRBV7-2	CASSSNSRGGSRYEQYF	TGTGCCAGCAGCTCCAACTCTCGTGGGGGCTCACGATACGAGCAGTACTTC
TRBD2	TRBJ2-3	.	TRBV5-1	CASSAGVTSTDTQYF	TGCGCCAGCAGCGCGGGGGTTACTAGCACAGATACGCAGTATTTT
.	TRBJ1-5	.	TRBV30	CAWNTGGNQPQHF	TGTGCCTGGAATACAGGAGGCAATCAGCCCCAGCATTTT
.	TRBJ2-1	.	TRBV5-5	CASSLPRNEQFF	TGTGCCAGCAGCTTACCCCGGAATGAGCAGTTCTTC
TRBD1	TRBJ2-2	.	TRBV7-9	CASSKNRGTNTGELFF	TGTGCCAGCAGCAAGAACAGGGGAACGAACACCGGGGAGCTGTTTTTT
TRBD1	TRBJ1-2	once	TRBV28	CASRIRTGGNYGYTF	TGTGCCAGCAGGATTCGGACAGGGGGGAACTATGGCTACACCTTC
.	TRBJ2-7	.	TRBV5-1	CASSLGHVYEQYF	TGCGCCAGCAGCTTGGGACATGTTTACGAGCAGTACTTC
.	TRBJ2-5	.	TRBV20-1	CSVKTGETQYF	TGCAGTGTGAAGACCGGGGAGACCCAGTACTTC
.	TRBJ1-6	.	TRBV15	CATSRAVQRSSPLHF	TGTGCCACCAGCAGAGCCGTCCAGCGTAGTTCACCCCTCCACTTT
.	TRBJ1-1	.	TRBV5-4	CASSLPGGGNTEAFF	TGTGCCAGCAGTCTCCCTGGGGGGGGGAACACTGAAGCTTTCTTT
.	TRBJ1-4	.	TRBV15	CATSRPTDQNEKLFF	TGTGCCACCAGCAGACCGACAGACCAAAATGAAAAACTGTTTTTT
.	TRBJ1-2	.	TRBV9	CASSPHPASGVGYGYTF	TGTGCCAGCAGCCCCCATCCTGCTTCAGGGGTCGGCTATGGCTACACCTTC
.	TRBJ1-6	.	TRBV11-3	CASSLDGHSPLHF	TGTGCCAGCAGCTTAGACGGGCATTCACCCCTCCACTTT
.	TRBJ2-2	.	TRBV5-1	CASSLDGAGELFF	TGCGCCAGCAGCTTGGACGGGGCCGGGGAGCTGTTTTTT
TRBD1	TRBJ1-1	.	TRBV5-6	CASSLKGQGWGAFF	TGTGCCAGCAGCTTGAAGGGACAGGGGTGGGGAGCTTTCTTT
.	TRBJ1-1	.	TRBV15	CATSRDGAPEAFF	TGTGCCACCAGCAGAGACGGGGCCCCTGAAGCTTTCTTT
.	TRBJ1-5	.	TRBV6-2/TRBV6-3	CASSPSLGQPQHF	TGTGCCAGCAGTCCATCGCTGGGGCAGCCCCAGCATTTT
.	TRBJ2-7	few	TRBV7-9	CASSLAQPRYEQYF	TGTGCCAGCAGCTTAGCCCAGCCACGCTACGAGCAGTACTTC
.	TRBJ2-5	.	TRBV6-2/TRBV6-3	CASSNQGTLKESQYF	TGTGCCAGCAGCAATCAGGGCACGCTTAAAGAGTCCCAGTACTTC
.	TRBJ1-2	.	TRBV5-6	CASSFEENYGYTF	TGTGCCAGCAGCTTTGAGGAAAACTATGGCTACACCTTC
.	TRBJ2-1	.	TRBV27	CATFPGGHNEQFF	TGTGCCACTTTCCCGGGGGGCCACAATGAGCAGTTCTTC
TRBD1	TRBJ1-2	.	TRBV2	CASSPLRDRGGYTF	TGTGCCAGCAGTCCACTAAGGGACAGGGGGGGCTACACCTTC
TRBD1	TRBJ1-4	.	TRBV15	CATGRGQGPEKLFF	TGTGCCACCGGGAGGGGACAGGGGCCTGAAAAACTGTTTTTT